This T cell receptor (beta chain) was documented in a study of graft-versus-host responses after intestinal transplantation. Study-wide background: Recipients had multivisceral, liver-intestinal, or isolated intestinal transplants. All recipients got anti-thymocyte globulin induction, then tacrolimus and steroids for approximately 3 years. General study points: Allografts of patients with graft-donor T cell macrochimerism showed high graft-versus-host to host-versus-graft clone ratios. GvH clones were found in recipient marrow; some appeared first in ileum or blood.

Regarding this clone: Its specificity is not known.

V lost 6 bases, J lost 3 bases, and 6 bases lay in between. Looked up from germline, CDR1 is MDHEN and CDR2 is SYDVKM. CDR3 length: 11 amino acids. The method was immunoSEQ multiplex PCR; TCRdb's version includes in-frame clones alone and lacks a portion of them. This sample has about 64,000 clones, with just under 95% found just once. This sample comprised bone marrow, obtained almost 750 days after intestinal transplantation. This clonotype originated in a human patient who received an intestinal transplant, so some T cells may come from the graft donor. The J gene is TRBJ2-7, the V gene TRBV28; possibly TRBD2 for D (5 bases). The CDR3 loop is CASRGSYEQYF. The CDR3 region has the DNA TGTGCCAGCAGGGGGAGCTACGAGCAGTACTTC.